This T cell receptor beta chain was observed in a study of T cells in Graves' hyperthyroidism and ophthalmopathy. It was RNA transcripts that yielded the amplified TCR beta CDR3 regions. A first-round RT-PCR of the TCR CDR3 used the HTBI primer set. TCRdb used MiXCR to reprocess the multiplex PCR reads, holding one entry per CDR3 protein. This sample has under 650,000 distinct CDR3 sequences; under 20% occur once, and the top ten carry about 3.8%. General study points: From stable hyperthyroidism, ophthalmopathy was separated by a 13 V-J model. Appearing also in blood were most of the thyroid clonotypes expanded above 0.001.

Patients were aged 18 to 65, had disease duration under 2 months, and had newly diagnosed hyperthyroidism. Comments on this clonotype: Its specificity is not known.

The ends were cut back, 7 bases at V and 6 bases at J, with 12 bases in the middle. Per the germline V gene, CDR1 is MNHNS and CDR2 is SASEGT. This CDR3 is built from 12 residues. The V gene is TRBV6-1, the J gene TRBJ1-2; unclear D gene. The sequencing sample was made of blood. The sequence derives from a woman younger than 45 with Graves' hyperthyroidism. CDR3 protein: CASTSGADGYTF. CDR3 DNA sequence: TGTGCCAGCACCTCAGGCGCCGATGGCTACACCTTC.